The source of this T cell receptor beta chain is a study of blood T cell repertoires in COVID-19 (dated by TCRdb to 2018 to 2021). Regarding the study in general: Samples from collaborators originated in the United States, Italy and Spain and spanned both the acute and convalescent phases of COVID-19. Where available, HLA class I and class II types were taken from metadata supplied by the sample provider and were not determined by assay-based typing. Deeply sampled blood TCRbeta repertoires from subjects exposed to, actively infected with, or recovered from COVID-19 were included in the dataset. Samples came from the ongoing ImmuneRACE study (first 160 participants) plus 1,254 subjects from 6 global collaborators. The sample metadata nearly always contained a de-identified subject ID, COVID-19 status, age in years and sex. The repertoires were released in a freely available public database meant as a resource for research on the immune response to SARS-CoV-2. The prospective study material was composed of cDNA or gDNA derived from T cells, B-cell-depleted T cells, or PBMCs.

The CDR3 numbers 13 residues from cysteine through phenylalanine. Of the read, only the CDR3 DNA is kept; its 39 bases are in frame from base 1. For this chain, trimming is 5 bases at the V end and 4 bases at the J end, and the number of junction bases without a gene match is 3. Looking up the germline V gene yields CDR1 SGHDT and CDR2 YYEEEE. Findings and caveats that apply to the study as a whole: How much clinical and demographic metadata was included differed by source and by participant, and the metadata was provided uncurated.

In this sample, this clone turned up a few times. Its antigen target is currently unknown. No much larger clone is present one base from it, and per-base qualities are unavailable. TCRbeta CDR3 regions were amplified from genomic DNA using the immunoSEQ Assay, a bias-controlled multiplex PCR. Turning to the authors' computational methods: The number of nucleated cells in each sample was estimated from the amplification of reference gene primers within the assay. To quantify the absolute abundance of each unique TCRbeta CDR3 rearrangement, sequence reads were collapsed and filtered. For each sample, productive Simpson clonality was calculated as the square root of Simpson's diversity index over productive rearrangements. As stored in TCRdb, this immuneACCESS dataset retains in-frame rearrangements with V and J assigned. A fraction of the clones does not appear; measured against another copy, unresolved V genes explain less than half of the discrepancy, and the remainder lacks a known reason. From that table come the V and J calls and clone size; the DNA was used to work out D and trimming. Present in this sample are over 75,000 clones, roughly nine tenths of which were seen just once. Roughly 1.5% of the sample is taken by the ten largest.

Whole blood was collected in K2EDTA tubes by collaborating institutions according to the institutions' own protocols. For TCRbeta analysis, collaborator samples were shipped as frozen whole blood, as isolated PBMCs, or as DNA extracted from either sample type. The clonotype was recovered from a human donor with active COVID-19. The donor label of this sample is uncertain. The sequence is built from TRBV5-6 and TRBJ2-1; TRBD1 aligns with 7 central bases. The sequencing sample was made of peripheral blood. The DNA sequence reads TGTGCCAGCAGTCCGGGACAGTACAATGAGCAGTTCTTC. Its amino acids are CASSPGQYNEQFF.